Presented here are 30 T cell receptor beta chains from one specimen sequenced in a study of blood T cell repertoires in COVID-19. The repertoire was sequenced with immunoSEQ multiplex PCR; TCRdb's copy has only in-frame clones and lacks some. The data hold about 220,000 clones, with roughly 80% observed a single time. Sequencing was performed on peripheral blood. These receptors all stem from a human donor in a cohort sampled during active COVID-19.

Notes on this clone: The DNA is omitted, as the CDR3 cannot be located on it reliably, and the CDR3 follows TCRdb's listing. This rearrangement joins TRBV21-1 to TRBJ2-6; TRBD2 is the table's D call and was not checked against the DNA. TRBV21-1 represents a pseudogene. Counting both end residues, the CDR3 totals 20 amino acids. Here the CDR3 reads CASNPPQEGLVAYGANVLTF.

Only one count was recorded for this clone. This CDR3 is CASSLHFSYEQYF. The CDR3 DNA reads as TGTGCCAGCAGCTTACACTTCTCCTACGAGCAGTACTTC. The genes are TRBV7-2 and TRBJ2-7; D unresolved. The CDR3 is 13 residues long. CDR1 is SGHTA and CDR2 is FQGNSA in the germline V gene. V was clipped by 2 bases and J by 0 bases, with 5 bases between them.

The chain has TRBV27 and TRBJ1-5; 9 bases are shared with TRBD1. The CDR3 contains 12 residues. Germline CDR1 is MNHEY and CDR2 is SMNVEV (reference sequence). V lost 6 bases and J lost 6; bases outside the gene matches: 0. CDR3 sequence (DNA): TGTGCCAGCAGGGACAGGGGTCAGCCCCAGCATTTT. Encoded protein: CASRDRGQPQHF.

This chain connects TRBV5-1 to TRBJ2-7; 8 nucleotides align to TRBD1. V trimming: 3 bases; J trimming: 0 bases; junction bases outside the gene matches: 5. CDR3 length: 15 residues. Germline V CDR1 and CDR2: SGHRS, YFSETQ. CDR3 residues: CASSSRQGNSYEQYF. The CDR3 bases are TGCGCCAGCAGCTCCCGACAGGGGAACTCCTACGAGCAGTACTTC.

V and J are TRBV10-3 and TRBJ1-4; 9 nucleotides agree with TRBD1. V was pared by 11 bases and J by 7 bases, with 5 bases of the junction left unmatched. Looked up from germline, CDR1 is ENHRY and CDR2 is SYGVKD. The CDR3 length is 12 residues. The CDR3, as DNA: TGTGCCTCTGGGGACAGGGTTGAAAAACTGTTTTTT. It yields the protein CASGDRVEKLFF.

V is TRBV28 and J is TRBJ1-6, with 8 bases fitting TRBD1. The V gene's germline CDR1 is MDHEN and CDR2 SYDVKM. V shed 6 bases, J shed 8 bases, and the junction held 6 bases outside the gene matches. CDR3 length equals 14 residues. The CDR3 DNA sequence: TGTGCCAGCAGGACCGGGACAGGTTATTCACCCCTCCACTTT. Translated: CASRTGTGYSPLHF. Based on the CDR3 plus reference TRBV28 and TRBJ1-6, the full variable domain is DVKVTQSSRYLVKRTGEKVFLECVQDMDHENMFWYRQDPGLGLRLIYFSYDVKMKEKGDIPEGYSVSREKKERFSLILESASTNQTSMYLCASRTGTGYSPLHFGNGTRLTVT.

The CDR3 sequence is CATSGGDLGYNYGYTF. CDR3 bases: TGTGCCACCAGTGGCGGGGATTTAGGGTACAACTATGGCTACACCTTC. V usage is TRBV24-1 and J usage is TRBJ1-2; D is unresolved. Per germline, CDR1 KGHDR and CDR2 SFDVKD. The CDR3 covers 16 residues. The V end was cut by 5 bases, the J end by 2 bases, with 17 bases between.

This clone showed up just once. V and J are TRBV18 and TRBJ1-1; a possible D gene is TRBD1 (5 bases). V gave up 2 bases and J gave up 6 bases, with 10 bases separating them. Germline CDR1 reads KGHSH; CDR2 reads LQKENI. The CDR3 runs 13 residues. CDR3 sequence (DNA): TGTGCCAGCTCACCAGGGCAGGGATCTGAAGCTTTCTTT. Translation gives CASSPGQGSEAFF.

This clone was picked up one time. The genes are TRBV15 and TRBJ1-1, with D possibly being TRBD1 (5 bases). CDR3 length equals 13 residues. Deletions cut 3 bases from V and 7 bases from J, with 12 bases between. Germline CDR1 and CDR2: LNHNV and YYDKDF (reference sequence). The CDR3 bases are TGTGCCACCAGCAGGGACATTACAGGTGAAGCTTTCTTT. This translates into CATSRDITGEAFF.

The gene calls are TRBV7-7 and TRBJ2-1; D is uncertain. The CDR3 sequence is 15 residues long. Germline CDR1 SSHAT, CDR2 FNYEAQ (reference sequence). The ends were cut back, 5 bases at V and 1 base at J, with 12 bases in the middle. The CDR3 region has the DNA TGTGCCAGCAGCCCCGGCGGCCAGTCCTACAATGAGCAGTTCTTC. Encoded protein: CASSPGGQSYNEQFF.

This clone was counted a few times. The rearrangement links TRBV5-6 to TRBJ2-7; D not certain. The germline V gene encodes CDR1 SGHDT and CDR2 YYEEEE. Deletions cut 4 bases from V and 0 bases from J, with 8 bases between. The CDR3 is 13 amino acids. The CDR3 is CASSPPSSYEQYF. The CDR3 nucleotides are TGTGCCAGCAGCCCCCCGAGCTCCTACGAGCAGTACTTC.

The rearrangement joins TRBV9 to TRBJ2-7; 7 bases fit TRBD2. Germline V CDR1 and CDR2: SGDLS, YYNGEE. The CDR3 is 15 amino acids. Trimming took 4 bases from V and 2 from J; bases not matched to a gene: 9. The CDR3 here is CASSPGGGIAYEQYF. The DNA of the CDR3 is TGTGCCAGCAGCCCGGGGGGAGGGATTGCCTACGAGCAGTACTTC.

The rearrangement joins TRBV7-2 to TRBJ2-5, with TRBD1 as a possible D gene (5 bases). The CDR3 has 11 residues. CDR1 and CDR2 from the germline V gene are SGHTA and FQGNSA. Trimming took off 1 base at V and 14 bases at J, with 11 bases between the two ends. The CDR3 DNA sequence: TGTGCCAGCAGCTTAGAAGTGACAGAATACTTC. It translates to CASSLEVTEYF. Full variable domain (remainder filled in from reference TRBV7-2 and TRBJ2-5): GAGVSQSPSNKVTEKGKDVELRCDPISGHTALYWYRQSLGQGLEFLIYFQGNSAPDKSGLPSDRFSAERTGGSVSTLTIQRTQQEDSAVYLCASSLEVTEYFGPGTRLLVL.

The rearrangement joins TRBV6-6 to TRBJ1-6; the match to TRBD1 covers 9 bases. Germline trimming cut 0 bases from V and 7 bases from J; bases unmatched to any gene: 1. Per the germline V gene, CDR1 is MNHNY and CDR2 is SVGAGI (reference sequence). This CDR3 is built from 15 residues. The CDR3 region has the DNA TGTGCCAGCAGTTACTCTGGGACAGGGAATTCACCCCTCCACTTT. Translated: CASSYSGTGNSPLHF.

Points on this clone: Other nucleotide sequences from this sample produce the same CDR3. In DNA, the CDR3 is TGTGCCACCAGTGATCCGGGACAGGGGGCGCGCGAGCAGTACTTC. Its translation is CATSDPGQGAREQYF. The rearrangement uses TRBV24-1 and TRBJ2-7, with 12 positions matching TRBD1. With 3 bases clipped from V and 6 bases from J, the junction kept 5 bases outside the gene matches. This CDR3 contains 15 residues. Germline V gene data show CDR1 as KGHDR and CDR2 as SFDVKD.

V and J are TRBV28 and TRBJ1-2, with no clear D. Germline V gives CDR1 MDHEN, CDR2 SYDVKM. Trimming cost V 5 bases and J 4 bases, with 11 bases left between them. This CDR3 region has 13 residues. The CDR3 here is CASSLPSGYGYTF. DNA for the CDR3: TGTGCCAGCAGTCTCCCCAGCGGCTATGGCTACACCTTC.

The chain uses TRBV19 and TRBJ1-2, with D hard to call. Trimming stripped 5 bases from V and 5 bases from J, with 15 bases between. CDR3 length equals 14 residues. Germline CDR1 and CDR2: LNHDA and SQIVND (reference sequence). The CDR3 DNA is TGTGCCAGTAGTTCACAAGGCCGGAGTTATGGCTACACCTTC. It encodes CASSSQGRSYGYTF.

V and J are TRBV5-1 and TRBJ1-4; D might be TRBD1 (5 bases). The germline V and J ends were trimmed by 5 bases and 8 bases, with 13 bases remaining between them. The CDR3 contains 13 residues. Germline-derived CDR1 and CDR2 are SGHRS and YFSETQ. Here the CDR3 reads CASRTSTVEKLFF. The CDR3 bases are TGCGCCAGCAGGACGTCGACAGTCGAAAAACTGTTTTTT.

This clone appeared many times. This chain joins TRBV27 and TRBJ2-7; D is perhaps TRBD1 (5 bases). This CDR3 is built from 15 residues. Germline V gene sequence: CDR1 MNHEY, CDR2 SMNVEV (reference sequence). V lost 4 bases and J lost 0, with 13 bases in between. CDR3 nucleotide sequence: TGTGCCAGCAGTTCCACCGAGACAGACTCCTACGAGCAGTACTTC. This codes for CASSSTETDSYEQYF.

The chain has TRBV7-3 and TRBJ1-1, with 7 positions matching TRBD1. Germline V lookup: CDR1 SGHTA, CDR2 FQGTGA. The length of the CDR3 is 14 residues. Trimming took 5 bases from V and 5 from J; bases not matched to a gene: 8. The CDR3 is CASSTQQGRTEAFF. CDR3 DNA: TGTGCCAGCAGCACGCAACAGGGGAGGACTGAAGCTTTCTTT.

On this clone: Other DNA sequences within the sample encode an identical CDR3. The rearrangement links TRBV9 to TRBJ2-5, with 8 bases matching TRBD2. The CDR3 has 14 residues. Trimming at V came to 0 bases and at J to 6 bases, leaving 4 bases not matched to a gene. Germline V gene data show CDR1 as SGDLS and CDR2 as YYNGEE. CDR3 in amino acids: CASSVAAGGQTQYF. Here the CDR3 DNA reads TGTGCCAGCAGCGTAGCCGCGGGAGGACAGACCCAGTACTTC.

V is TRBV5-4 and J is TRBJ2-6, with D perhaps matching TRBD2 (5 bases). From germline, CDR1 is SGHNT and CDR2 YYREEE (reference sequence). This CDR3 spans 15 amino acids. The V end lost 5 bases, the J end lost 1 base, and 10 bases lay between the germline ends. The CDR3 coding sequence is TGTGCCAGCAGGGTTCGGGGTTCTGGGGCCAACGTCCTGACTTTC. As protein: CASRVRGSGANVLTF.

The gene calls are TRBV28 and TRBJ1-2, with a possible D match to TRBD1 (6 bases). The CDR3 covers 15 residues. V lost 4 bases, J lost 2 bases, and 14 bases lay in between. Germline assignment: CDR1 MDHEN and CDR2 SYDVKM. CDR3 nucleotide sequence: TGTGCCAGCAGTTCTCAGGGGCGCCTCAACTATGGCTACACCTTC. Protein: CASSSQGRLNYGYTF.

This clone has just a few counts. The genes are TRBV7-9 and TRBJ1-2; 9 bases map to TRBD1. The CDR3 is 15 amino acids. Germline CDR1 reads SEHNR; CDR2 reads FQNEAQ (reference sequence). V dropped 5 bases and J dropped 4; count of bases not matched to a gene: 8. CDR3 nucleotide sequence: TGTGCCAGCAGCCAACCGACAGGGGGAATCTATGGCTACACCTTC. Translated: CASSQPTGGIYGYTF.

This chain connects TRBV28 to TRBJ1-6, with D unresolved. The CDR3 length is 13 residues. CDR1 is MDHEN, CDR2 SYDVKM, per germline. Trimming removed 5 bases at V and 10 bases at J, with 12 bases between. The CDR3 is CASSRGVYSPLHF. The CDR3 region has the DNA TGTGCCAGCAGTCGAGGCGTTTACTCACCCCTCCACTTT.

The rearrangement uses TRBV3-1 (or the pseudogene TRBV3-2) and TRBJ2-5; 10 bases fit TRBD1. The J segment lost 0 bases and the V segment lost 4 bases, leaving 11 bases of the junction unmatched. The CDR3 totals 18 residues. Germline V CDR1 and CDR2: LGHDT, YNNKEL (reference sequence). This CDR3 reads CASSPATRDRGHQETQYF. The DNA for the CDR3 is TGTGCCAGCAGCCCAGCAACCAGGGACAGGGGACACCAAGAGACCCAGTACTTC.

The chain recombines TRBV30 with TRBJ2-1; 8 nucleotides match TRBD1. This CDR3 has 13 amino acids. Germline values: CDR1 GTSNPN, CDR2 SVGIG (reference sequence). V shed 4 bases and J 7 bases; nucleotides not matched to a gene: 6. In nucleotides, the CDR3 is TGTGCCTGGACAGGGGGCTTACAAAATGAGCAGTTCTTC. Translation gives CAWTGGLQNEQFF.

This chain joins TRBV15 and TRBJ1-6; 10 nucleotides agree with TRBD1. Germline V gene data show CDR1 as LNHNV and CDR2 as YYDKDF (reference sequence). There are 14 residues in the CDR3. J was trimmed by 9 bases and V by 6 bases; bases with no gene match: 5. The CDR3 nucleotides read TGTGCCACCAGGGGACAGGGGAGGACTTCACCCCTCCACTTT. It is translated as CATRGQGRTSPLHF.

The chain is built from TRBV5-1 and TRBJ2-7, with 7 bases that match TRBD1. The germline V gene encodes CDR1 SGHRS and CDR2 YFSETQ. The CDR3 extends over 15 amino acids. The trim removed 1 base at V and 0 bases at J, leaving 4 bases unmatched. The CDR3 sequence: CASSLRQGGSYEQYF. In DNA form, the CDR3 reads TGCGCCAGCAGCTTGCGACAGGGCGGCTCCTACGAGCAGTACTTC. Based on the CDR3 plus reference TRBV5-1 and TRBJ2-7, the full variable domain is KAGVTQTPRYLIKTRGQQVTLSCSPISGHRSVSWYQQTPGQGLQFLFEYFSETQRNKGNFPGRFSGRQFSNSRSEMNVSTLELGDSALYLCASSLRQGGSYEQYFGPGTRLTVT.

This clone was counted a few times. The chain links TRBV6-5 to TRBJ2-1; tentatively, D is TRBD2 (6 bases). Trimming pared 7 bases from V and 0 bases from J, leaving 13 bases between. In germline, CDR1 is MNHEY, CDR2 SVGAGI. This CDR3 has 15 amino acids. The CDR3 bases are TGTGCCAGCACTTTACGGGGGAGCTCCTACAATGAGCAGTTCTTC. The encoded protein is CASTLRGSSYNEQFF.